The 13 T cell receptor beta chains presented below share a single source sample, sequenced in a study of shared clonotypes between healthy human individuals. The repertoire was sequenced with immunoSEQ multiplex PCR; TCRdb's copy has only in-frame clones and lacks some. The sample lists approximately 2.3 million clones; 85% to 95% were seen once. Sample: naive CD4+ T cells from PBMCs. Subset in this sample: CD45RA+ positively selected. Source of these receptors: a man between 18 and 35 years old in good health. Some clones in this sample may be carry-over from other donors' samples.

The CDR3 region is CASSSGLVSTDTQYF. For the CDR3, the DNA is TGTGCCAGCAGCTCGGGACTAGTAAGCACAGATACGCAGTATTTT. The chain joins TRBV11-3 to TRBJ2-3, with 8 bases matching TRBD2. The V gene's germline CDR1 is SGHNT and CDR2 YENEEA. The V segment lost 4 bases and the J segment 0 bases; nucleotides outside the gene matches: 3. CDR3 length: 15 residues.

The chain recombines TRBV19 with TRBJ1-5, with TRBD1 as a possible D gene (6 bases). CDR1 LNHDA and CDR2 SQIVND come from the germline V gene (reference sequence). The V and J ends lost 4 bases and 0 bases respectively, with 10 bases between them. The CDR3 totals 15 residues. The CDR3, as DNA: TGTGCCAGTAGTACGGACAGTTATAGCAATCAGCCCCAGCATTTT. Translated, it gives CASSTDSYSNQPQHF.

The CDR3 sequence is CASSSTNSGEQFF. CDR3 sequence (DNA): TGTGCCAGCAGCTCTACCAACTCAGGTGAGCAGTTCTTC. J is TRBJ2-1 and V is TRBV11-2; D not certain. Trimming took 4 bases from V and 9 from J, leaving 13 bases between them. The germline gives CDR1 SGHAT, CDR2 FQNNGV. The CDR3 consists of 13 residues.

Concerning this clone: The sample contains more than one DNA sequence encoding this CDR3. This chain's CDR3 is CASSPSAGNTEAFF. CDR3 bases: TGTGCCAGCTCACCCTCGGCAGGGAACACTGAAGCTTTCTTT. The chain recombines TRBV18 with TRBJ1-1; no definite D call. CDR3 length: 14 residues. Germline V gives CDR1 KGHSH, CDR2 LQKENI. The germline V and J ends were trimmed by 3 bases and 1 base, with 9 bases remaining between them.

The chain employs TRBV28 and TRBJ2-1; TRBD2 aligns across 7 bases. The CDR3 spans 13 residues. Germline CDR1 and CDR2: MDHEN and SYDVKM. After removal of 4 bases from V and 11 bases from J, the junction contained 8 bases not matched to a gene. The CDR3 region is CASSSGLREKQFF. The CDR3 coding sequence is TGTGCCAGCAGTTCGGGACTACGCGAAAAGCAGTTCTTC.

V is TRBV6-6 and J is TRBJ2-3, with TRBD2 identical over 9 bases. This CDR3 is 14 amino acids long. V shed 5 bases, J shed 3 bases, and the junction held 3 bases outside the gene matches. Germline V CDR1 and CDR2: MNHNY, SVGAGI (reference sequence). The CDR3 spells CASSPTSGTDTQYF. CDR3 DNA: TGTGCCAGCAGTCCCACTAGCGGGACAGATACGCAGTATTTT.

This chain links TRBV28 with TRBJ2-1; a weak D match, TRBD1 (5 bases). Per the germline V gene, CDR1 is MDHEN and CDR2 is SYDVKM. The CDR3 runs to 16 residues. Trimming left V 6 bases short and J 8 bases short, with 23 bases between. CDR3: CASRTNSGPHPDEQFF. In nucleotides, the CDR3 is TGTGCCAGCAGGACCAACTCAGGGCCCCATCCGGATGAGCAGTTCTTC.

The chain joins TRBV9 to TRBJ1-2; 8 bases align to TRBD1. V shed 3 bases and J 5 bases; nucleotides not matched to a gene: 9. Per the germline V gene, CDR1 is SGDLS and CDR2 is YYNGEE. The length of the CDR3 is 15 residues. CDR3 nucleotide sequence: TGTGCCAGCAGCGCAGGGACAGGAACCTTATATGGCTACACCTTC. It specifies CASSAGTGTLYGYTF.

This clone is a singleton in its sample. In the same sample, other DNA sequences code for this CDR3. The rearrangement links TRBV5-1 to TRBJ2-5; 10 bases map to TRBD2. The CDR3 spans 15 residues. V lost 2 bases to trimming and J lost 5 bases; unmatched junction nucleotides: 6. Germline V lookup: CDR1 SGHRS, CDR2 YFSETQ. CDR3 amino acids: CASSFPSGSEETQYF. For the CDR3, the DNA is TGCGCCAGCAGCTTCCCTAGCGGGAGTGAGGAGACCCAGTACTTC.

The chain carries TRBV7-2 and TRBJ2-3; no firm D call. This CDR3 is built from 13 residues. Germline V lookup: CDR1 SGHTA, CDR2 FQGNSA. V gave up 3 bases and J gave up 2 bases, with 6 bases separating them. The CDR3 loop reads CASSLKFTDTQYF. CDR3 in DNA: TGTGCCAGCAGCTTGAAGTTCACAGATACGCAGTATTTT. The full variable domain, with the rest looked up from reference TRBV7-2 and TRBJ2-3, is GAGVSQSPSNKVTEKGKDVELRCDPISGHTALYWYRQSLGQGLEFLIYFQGNSAPDKSGLPSDRFSAERTGGSVSTLTIQRTQQEDSAVYLCASSLKFTDTQYFGPGTRLTVL.

The V gene is TRBV2, the J gene TRBJ2-1, with 8 bases identical to TRBD2. Germline-derived CDR1 and CDR2 are SNHLY and FYNNEI. V was clipped by 3 bases and J by 6 bases; unmatched bases: 10. The CDR3 loop spans 16 amino acids. CDR3 residues: CASSEHSGRVGNEQFF. The CDR3 bases are TGTGCCAGCAGTGAGCACTCCGGGAGGGTAGGCAATGAGCAGTTCTTC.

This sequence joins TRBV11-2 and TRBJ2-7; 10 bases map to TRBD2. Germline V gives CDR1 SGHAT, CDR2 FQNNGV. The CDR3 consists of 18 residues. V gave up 0 bases and J gave up 1 base; unmatched junction bases: 9. The CDR3 region is CASSLDFLAGANSYEQYF. CDR3 in DNA: TGTGCCAGCAGCTTAGATTTCCTAGCGGGAGCCAATTCCTACGAGCAGTACTTC.

This clone was counted once. The rearrangement joins TRBV5-5 to TRBJ2-2; D gene unclear. CDR1 SGHKS and CDR2 YYEKEE come from the germline V gene (reference sequence). V lost 0 bases and J 4 bases, leaving 7 bases between the germline ends. The length of the CDR3 is 14 residues. The CDR3: CASSLDYPTGELFF. The CDR3 DNA sequence: TGTGCCAGCAGCTTGGACTACCCCACCGGGGAGCTGTTTTTT.